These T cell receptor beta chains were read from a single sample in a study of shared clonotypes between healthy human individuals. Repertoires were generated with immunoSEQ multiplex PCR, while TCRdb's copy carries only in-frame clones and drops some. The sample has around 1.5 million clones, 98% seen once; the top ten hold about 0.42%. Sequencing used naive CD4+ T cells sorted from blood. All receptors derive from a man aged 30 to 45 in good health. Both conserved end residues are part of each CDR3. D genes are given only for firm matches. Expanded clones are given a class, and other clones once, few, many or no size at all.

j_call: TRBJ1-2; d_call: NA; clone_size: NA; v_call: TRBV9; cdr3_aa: CASSVAGTARYGYTF; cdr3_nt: TGTGCCAGCAGCGTCGCCGGGACGGCAAGGTATGGCTACACCTTC
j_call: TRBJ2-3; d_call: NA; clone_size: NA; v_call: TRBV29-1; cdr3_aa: CSASLGTDTQYF; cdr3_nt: TGCAGCGCATCACTAGGGACAGATACGCAGTATTTT
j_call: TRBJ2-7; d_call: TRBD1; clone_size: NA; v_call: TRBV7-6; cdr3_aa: CASSPVPGQGYYEQYF; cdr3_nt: TGTGCCAGCAGCCCCGTCCCGGGACAGGGTTACTACGAGCAGTACTTC
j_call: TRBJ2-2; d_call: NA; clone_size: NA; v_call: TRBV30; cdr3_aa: CAWSVLHRAGELFF; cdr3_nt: TGTGCCTGGAGTGTATTACACAGGGCCGGGGAGCTGTTTTTT
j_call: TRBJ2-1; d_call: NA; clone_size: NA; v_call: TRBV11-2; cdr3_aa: CASSFSLTYNEQFF; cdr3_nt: TGTGCCAGCAGCTTTAGTCTTACCTACAATGAGCAGTTCTTC
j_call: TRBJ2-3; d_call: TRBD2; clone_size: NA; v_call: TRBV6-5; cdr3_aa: CASRTSGPLDTQYF; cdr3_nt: TGTGCCAGCCGGACTAGCGGACCTCTAGATACGCAGTATTTT
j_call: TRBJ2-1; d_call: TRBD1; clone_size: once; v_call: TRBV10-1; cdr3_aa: CATGQGYNEQFF; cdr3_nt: TGCGCCACCGGACAGGGCTACAATGAGCAGTTCTTC
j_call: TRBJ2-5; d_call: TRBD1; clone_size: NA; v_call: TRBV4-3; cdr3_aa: CASSQIRGQGMNKGETQYF; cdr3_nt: TGCGCCAGCAGCCAAATTCGTGGACAGGGGATGAATAAGGGAGAGACCCAGTACTTC
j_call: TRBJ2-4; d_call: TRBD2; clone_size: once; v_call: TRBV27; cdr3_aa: CASSLEWREGSGKNIQYF; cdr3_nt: TGTGCCAGCAGTTTAGAGTGGCGGGAGGGTTCGGGCAAAAACATTCAGTACTTC
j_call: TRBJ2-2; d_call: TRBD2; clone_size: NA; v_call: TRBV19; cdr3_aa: CASSFSGRPARTNTGELFF; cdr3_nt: TGTGCCAGTAGTTTTAGCGGGAGGCCCGCCCGTACGAACACCGGGGAGCTGTTTTTT
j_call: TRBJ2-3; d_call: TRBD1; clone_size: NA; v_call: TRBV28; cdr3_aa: CASSTTTGHADTQYF; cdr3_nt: TGTGCCAGCAGTACTACGACAGGGCATGCAGATACGCAGTATTTT
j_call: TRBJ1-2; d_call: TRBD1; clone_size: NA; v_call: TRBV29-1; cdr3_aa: CSVAGGFGYGYTF; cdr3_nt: TGCAGCGTTGCAGGGGGCTTTGGCTATGGCTACACCTTC